These 10 T cell receptor beta chains share one sample of origin, sequenced in a study of shared clonotypes between healthy human individuals. The table came from immunoSEQ multiplex PCR; TCRdb's copy has only in-frame clones and leaves some out. The sample lists 2 million to 2.5 million clones, 85% to 95% occurring once. Sequenced: naive CD4+ T cells from PBMCs. As to subset: CD45RA+ positively selected. These receptors originate from a young man in good health. Some clones in this sample may be carry-over from other donors' samples.

As regards this clone: Other DNA variants within this sample encode the same CDR3. The V gene is TRBV4-1, the J gene TRBJ2-7, with unresolved D. The CDR3 extends over 13 amino acids. Germline V gives CDR1 MGHRA, CDR2 YSYEKL. The V end was cut by 0 bases, the J end by 2 bases, with 5 bases between. CDR3 sequence: CASSQDRAYEQYF. Written as DNA, the CDR3 is TGCGCCAGCAGCCAAGATCGAGCCTACGAGCAGTACTTC.

The chain recombines TRBV28 with TRBJ1-2; 7 bases fit TRBD1. V was clipped by 5 bases and J by 4 bases; unmatched bases: 16. The CDR3 has 17 amino acids. CDR1 and CDR2 (germline): MDHEN, SYDVKM. The CDR3 spells CASSTQTTAGTAYGYTF. CDR3 nucleotides: TGTGCCAGCAGTACCCAAACCACCGCCGGGACAGCCTATGGCTACACCTTC.

Only one count was recorded for this clone. The chain couples TRBV6-6 to TRBJ2-2; D possibly corresponds to TRBD1 (6 bases). The CDR3 is made up of 15 amino acids. V gave up 7 bases and J gave up 2 bases, with 14 bases separating them. Germline CDR1 is MNHNY and CDR2 is SVGAGI (reference sequence). Here the CDR3 reads CASIKKGVNTGELFF. The CDR3 nucleotides read TGTGCCAGCATTAAAAAGGGGGTCAACACCGGGGAGCTGTTTTTT.

The chain links TRBV6-6 to TRBJ2-2; D might be TRBD2 (5 bases). The CDR3 is 14 residues long. Germline V gene lookup returns CDR1 MNHNY and CDR2 SVGAGI (reference sequence). V was cut by 5 bases and J by 4 bases, with 11 bases left in between. CDR3 sequence: CASSGAESTGELFF. The CDR3 region has the DNA TGTGCCAGCAGTGGAGCGGAGTCCACCGGGGAGCTGTTTTTT.

The rearrangement links TRBV5-1 to TRBJ2-2; D gene unclear. Germline V gives CDR1 SGHRS, CDR2 YFSETQ. Between the trimmed V and J ends, which lost 0 bases and 10 bases, there was a span of 13 bases. The CDR3 has 14 amino acids. This chain's CDR3 is CASSLGAVTTELFF. As DNA, the CDR3 is TGCGCCAGCAGCTTGGGGGCCGTGACAACGGAGCTGTTTTTT. Full variable domain (remainder filled in from reference TRBV5-1 and TRBJ2-2): KAGVTQTPRYLIKTRGQQVTLSCSPISGHRSVSWYQQTPGQGLQFLFEYFSETQRNKGNFPGRFSGRQFSNSRSEMNVSTLELGDSALYLCASSLGAVTTELFFGEGSRLTVL.

This chain links TRBV10-1 with TRBJ2-5; 7 bases map to TRBD1. The germline gives CDR1 WNHNN, CDR2 SYGVQD (reference sequence). The CDR3 spans 12 residues. V lost 8 bases to trimming and J lost 6 bases; unmatched junction nucleotides: 6. CDR3: CASRGGDKTQYF. CDR3 sequence (DNA): TGCGCCAGCCGAGGGGGCGACAAGACCCAGTACTTC.

Of note for this clone: The same CDR3 is also encoded by other DNA sequences in this sample. The gene calls are TRBV5-1 and TRBJ2-7; D is perhaps TRBD2 (5 bases). V lost 4 bases and J lost 3, with 11 bases in between. The germline CDR1 and CDR2 sequences are SGHRS and YFSETQ. The CDR3 has 13 residues. In nucleotides, the CDR3 is TGCGCCAGCAGCCCACTAGGCAGCTACGAGCAGTACTTC. Its protein product is CASSPLGSYEQYF.

V usage is TRBV5-1 and J usage is TRBJ1-5; 8 bases match TRBD1. Germline V CDR1 and CDR2: SGHRS, YFSETQ. This CDR3 has 15 amino acids. The trim removed 4 bases at V and 4 bases at J, leaving 7 bases unmatched. The CDR3 sequence: CASSLTTGENQPQHF. The CDR3 bases are TGCGCCAGCAGCCTCACGACAGGGGAGAATCAGCCCCAGCATTTT.

CDR3 region: CASSPQSGTGKREQFF. CDR3 in DNA: TGCGCCAGCAGCCCTCAAAGCGGCACAGGGAAGAGAGAGCAGTTCTTC. This rearrangement joins TRBV5-1 to TRBJ2-1; TRBD1 is a possible D gene (6 bases). Germline V gene sequence: CDR1 SGHRS, CDR2 YFSETQ. The ends were cut back, 4 bases at V and 10 bases at J, with 24 bases in the middle. CDR3 length equals 16 residues.

This clone was seen just once. Other DNA sequences within the sample encode an identical CDR3. The chain carries TRBV7-7 and TRBJ2-5; 12 bases align to TRBD2. The CDR3 totals 15 residues. V was clipped by 4 bases and J by 5 bases; unmatched bases: 5. The germline V gene encodes CDR1 SSHAT and CDR2 FNYEAQ (reference sequence). The CDR3, as DNA: TGTGCCAGCAGCTCTAGCGGGAGGGCCGGGGAGACCCAGTACTTC. It is translated as CASSSSGRAGETQYF.